This TCR beta chain is from a study of OX40 agonist ivuxolimab in advanced cancers. Points from the study as a whole: At doses 0.1 to 3.0 mg/kg, CD4+ and CD8+ clones expanded.

Concerning this clone itself: What it binds is not known. A read error may produce the germline difference seen at one junction end. The sample contains more than one DNA sequence encoding this CDR3.

Measured with immunoSEQ multiplex PCR; TCRdb has only the in-frame clones, and not every one. The sample gives 65,000 to 95,000 clones, about 90% of which show up once; less than 0.35% is in the top ten. The CDR3 covers 13 residues. Germline CDR1 reads SSHAT; CDR2 reads FNYEAQ (reference sequence). Sequenced here: CD4+ or CD8+ T cells sorted from blood, sampled in a trial of the OX40 agonist ivuxolimab. The genes are TRBV7-7 and TRBJ2-1; a possible D gene is TRBD2 (5 bases). The clonotype originates from an adult with an advanced solid tumor such as melanoma, head and neck, liver or kidney cancer. The CDR3 here is CASSLAQDNEQFF. DNA of the CDR3: TGTGCTAGCAGCTTAGCGCAGGACAATGAGCAGTTCTTC.